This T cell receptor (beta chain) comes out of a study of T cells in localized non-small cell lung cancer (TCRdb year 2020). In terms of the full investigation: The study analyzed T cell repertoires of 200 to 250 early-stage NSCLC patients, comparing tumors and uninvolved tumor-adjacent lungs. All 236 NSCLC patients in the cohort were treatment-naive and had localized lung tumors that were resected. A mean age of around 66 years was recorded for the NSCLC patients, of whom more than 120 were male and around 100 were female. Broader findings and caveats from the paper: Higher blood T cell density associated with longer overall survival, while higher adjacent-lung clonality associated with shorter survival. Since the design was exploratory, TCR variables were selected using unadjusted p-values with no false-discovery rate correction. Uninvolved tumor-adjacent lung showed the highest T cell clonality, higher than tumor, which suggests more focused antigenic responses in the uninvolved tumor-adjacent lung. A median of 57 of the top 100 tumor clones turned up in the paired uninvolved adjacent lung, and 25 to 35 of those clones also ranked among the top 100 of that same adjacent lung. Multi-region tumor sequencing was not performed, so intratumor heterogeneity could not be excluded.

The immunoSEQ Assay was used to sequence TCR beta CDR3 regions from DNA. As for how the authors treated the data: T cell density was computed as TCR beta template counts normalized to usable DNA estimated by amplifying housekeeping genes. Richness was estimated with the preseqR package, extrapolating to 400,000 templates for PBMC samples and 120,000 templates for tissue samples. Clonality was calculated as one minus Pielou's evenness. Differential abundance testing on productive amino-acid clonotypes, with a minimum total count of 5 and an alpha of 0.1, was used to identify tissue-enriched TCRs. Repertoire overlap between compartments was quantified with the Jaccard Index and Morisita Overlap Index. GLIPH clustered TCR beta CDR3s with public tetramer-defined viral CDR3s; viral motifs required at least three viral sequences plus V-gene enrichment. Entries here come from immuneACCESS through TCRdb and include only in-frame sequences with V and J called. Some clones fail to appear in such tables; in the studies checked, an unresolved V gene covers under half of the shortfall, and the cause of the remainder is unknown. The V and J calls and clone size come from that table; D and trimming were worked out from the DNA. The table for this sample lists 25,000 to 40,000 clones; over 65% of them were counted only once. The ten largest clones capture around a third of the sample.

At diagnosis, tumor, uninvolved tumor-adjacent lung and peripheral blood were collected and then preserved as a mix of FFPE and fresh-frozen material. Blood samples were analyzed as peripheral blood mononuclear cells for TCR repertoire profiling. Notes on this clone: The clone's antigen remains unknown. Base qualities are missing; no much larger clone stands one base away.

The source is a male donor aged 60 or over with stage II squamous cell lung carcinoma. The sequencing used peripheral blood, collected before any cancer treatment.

The sequenced DNA: TGTGCCAGTACCCTGACCCCCGAGGAGCTGTTTTTT. Its translation is CASTLTPEELFF. The rearranged segments are TRBV19 and TRBJ2-2; the D gene identity is not certain. The germline V gene (reference sequence) gives CDR1 as LNHDA and CDR2 as SQIVND. The V and J ends are trimmed by 7 bases and 10 bases, leaving 13 bases between them. The CDR3, from cysteine to phenylalanine, totals 12 residues. Of all the DNA, just the CDR3 is kept, 36 bases in frame from base 1.